These T cell receptor beta chains were read from a single sample in a study of CD8 T cells in ankylosing spondylitis. TCRdb used MiXCR to reprocess the 5' RACE reads, holding one entry per CDR3 protein. The sample yields under 300,000 distinct CDR3 sequences, around 10% seen once. Sequencing was done on a sample of blood, either unsorted or a sorted T cell fraction (not recorded which). The receptors derive from a male donor with ankylosing spondylitis or in good health (not recorded which). CDR3s leave out the opening cysteine and the closing phenylalanine or tryptophan. D genes are given only for firm matches. The size entry is marked missing in some rows and otherwise reads once, few, many or a size class.

D gene	V gene	J gene	clone size	CDR3 protein
.	TRBV3-1	TRBJ2-2	many	ASSHGIGRSTGELF
.	TRBV12-3/TRBV12-4	TRBJ1-2	many	ASSLTRGYT
.	TRBV5-1	TRBJ2-7	many	ASTLSKGLSYEQY
TRBD2	TRBV5-1	TRBJ2-1	few	ASSILTSGSGNEQF
TRBD1	TRBV12-5	TRBJ2-1	few	ASGLAGTGGINEQF
TRBD1	TRBV11-2	TRBJ1-5	few	ASSSDRFGNQPQH
TRBD2	TRBV20-1	TRBJ2-1	many	SARDPLLAGNEQF
.	TRBV27	TRBJ2-7	.	ASSLSPDYEQY
TRBD1	TRBV3-1	TRBJ2-7	many	ASSLPGTGAAEQY
TRBD2	TRBV20-1	TRBJ2-3	many	SAYKTSAFSASQY
.	TRBV2	TRBJ1-2	.	ASTTSEVGGYT
TRBD2	TRBV20-1	TRBJ2-3	.	SAVSAGGTDTQY
TRBD1	TRBV6-5	TRBJ1-2	.	ASSRQGIYGYT
TRBD1	TRBV7-9	TRBJ1-5	many	ASSLGRGQGNQPQH
TRBD1	TRBV12-3/TRBV12-4	TRBJ2-7	few	ASSLERGPYEQY
.	TRBV5-1	TRBJ2-1	many	ASSLAGLTLGANEQF
.	TRBV29-1	TRBJ2-1	few	SVVGGEQF
TRBD2	TRBV10-3	TRBJ2-7	many	AISGTAGLAGALSSYEQY
.	TRBV7-2	TRBJ2-5	few	AEVSGQETQY
TRBD1	TRBV5-1	TRBJ2-2	many	ASSIGTALTGELF
TRBD2	TRBV4-1	TRBJ2-7	.	ASSPGLAGLYEQY
.	TRBV15	TRBJ2-7	many	ATSRDPSFEQY
.	TRBV6-1	TRBJ1-5	few	ASGTRQPQH
TRBD2	TRBV20-1	TRBJ2-5	many	SAASGGQQETQY
.	TRBV12-3/TRBV12-4	TRBJ1-3	few	ASSWRGSGNTIY
TRBD2	TRBV12-3/TRBV12-4	TRBJ2-3	.	ASSRELTGGLGSTDTQY
TRBD2	TRBV12-3/TRBV12-4	TRBJ2-2	.	ASSRGLAGGLSPNTGELF
TRBD1	TRBV9	TRBJ2-1	many	ASSGRQGTYNEQF
.	TRBV5-1	TRBJ1-1	many	ASHNTGNTEAF
TRBD2	TRBV10-3	TRBJ2-1	many	AISESLGLAGEQF
.	TRBV5-1	TRBJ1-3	few	ASSLEGPSSGNTIY
TRBD2	TRBV5-1	TRBJ2-2	many	ASSWRELGTGELF
.	TRBV20-1	TRBJ2-7	many	SARSAGTHEQY
.	TRBV28	TRBJ1-1	.	ASSLDDSNTEAF
.	TRBV5-1	TRBJ1-4	many	ASSSAGTAGEKLF
.	TRBV9	TRBJ1-1	many	ASSAFSGAQEAF
.	TRBV6-1	TRBJ1-2	many	ASSEQGSSGYT
.	TRBV20-1	TRBJ1-5	many	SALWVEGQPQH
.	TRBV12-5	TRBJ1-1	few	ASGSTKFDRFEAF
.	TRBV7-9	TRBJ1-2	.	ASSLERGYT
.	TRBV2	TRBJ2-2	once	ASSEDGRTGELF
.	TRBV12-3/TRBV12-4	TRBJ2-7	many	ASSLWQGTYEQY
.	TRBV7-8	TRBJ2-1	few	ASSLETWTAVHNEQF
.	TRBV5-1	TRBJ1-1	many	ASSLYGGFATGAF
.	TRBV12-3/TRBV12-4	TRBJ1-6	many	ASSFQTGSPLH
.	TRBV3-1	TRBJ1-2	many	ASSPFTGNTNYGYT
TRBD2	TRBV12-3/TRBV12-4	TRBJ2-1	many	ASTGQGLVYEQF
TRBD2	TRBV20-1	TRBJ2-1	many	SARPPSGGDNNEQF
TRBD1	TRBV5-1	TRBJ2-1	many	ASSWNPGQGYNEQF
.	TRBV7-8	TRBJ1-1	many	ASSLHRTANTEAF